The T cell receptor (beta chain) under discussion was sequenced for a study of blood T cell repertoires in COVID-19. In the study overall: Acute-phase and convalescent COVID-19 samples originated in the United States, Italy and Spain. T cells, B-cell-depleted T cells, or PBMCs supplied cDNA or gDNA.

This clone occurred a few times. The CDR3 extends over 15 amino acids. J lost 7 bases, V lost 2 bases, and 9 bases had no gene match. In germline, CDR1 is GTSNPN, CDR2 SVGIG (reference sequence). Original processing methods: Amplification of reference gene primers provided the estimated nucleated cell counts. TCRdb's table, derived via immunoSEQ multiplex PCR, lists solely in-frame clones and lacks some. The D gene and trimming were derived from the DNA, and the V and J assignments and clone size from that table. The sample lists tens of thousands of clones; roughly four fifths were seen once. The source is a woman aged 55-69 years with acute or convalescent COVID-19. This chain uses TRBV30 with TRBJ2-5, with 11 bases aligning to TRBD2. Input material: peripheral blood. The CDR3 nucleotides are TGTGCCTGGAGTTATAGCGGGGGGGGCTCCGGGACCCAGTACTTC. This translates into CAWSYSGGGSGTQYF.